This entry lists 27 T cell receptor beta chains sequenced from one sample in a study of T cell repertoires in cytomegalovirus infection. Their antigen targets remain unknown. TCRdb reanalysed the reads using MiXCR and keeps one entry per CDR3 protein. This sample has around 310,000 distinct CDR3 sequences, with roughly 29% found just once. Here the sequenced sample was cultured PBMCs, taken from culture after CMV antigen stimulation. The source is a human donor in good health (CMV status not recorded). Some clones in this sample may be carry-over from other donors' samples.

Ten or more counts support this clonotype. The chain uses TRBV7-8 and TRBJ1-6; the D is unclear. There are 18 residues in the CDR3. Trimming took off 0 bases at V and 0 bases at J, with 12 bases between the two ends. Germline CDR1 and CDR2: SGHVS and FQNEAQ. The CDR3 nucleotides read TGTGCCAGCAGCTTAGCGGAGGGAGGGTCCTCCTATAATTCACCCCTCCACTTT. This gives the protein CASSLAEGGSSYNSPLHF. Looking up the rest from reference TRBV7-8 and TRBJ1-6 gives the full variable domain: GAGVSQSPRYKVAKRGQDVALRCDPISGHVSLFWYQQALGQGPEFLTYFQNEAQLDKSGLPSDRFFAERPEGSVSTLKIQRTQQEDSAVYLCASSLAEGGSSYNSPLHFGNGTRLTVT.

The gene calls are TRBV9 and TRBJ1-5; a weak D match, TRBD1 (5 bases). This CDR3 comprises 15 residues. The V end was cut by 0 bases, the J end by 7 bases, with 14 bases between. CDR1 is SGDLS and CDR2 is YYNGEE in the germline V gene. The CDR3 protein is CASSVDPSWGQPQHF. DNA of the CDR3: TGTGCCAGCAGCGTAGACCCCTCTTGGGGCCAGCCCCAGCATTTT.

This clonotype was observed a handful of times. The CDR3 DNA reads as TGTGCCAGCAGCTTTAAAAACCGGGAGAACACTGAAGCTTTCTTT. It encodes CASSFKNRENTEAFF. This chain connects TRBV7-9 to TRBJ1-1; D is uncertain. The CDR3 loop spans 15 amino acids. CDR1 and CDR2 from the germline V gene are SEHNR and FQNEAQ (reference sequence). V lost 3 bases to trimming and J lost 1 base, with 12 bases between them.

This clonotype was found a few times. J is TRBJ2-2 and V is TRBV12-3 or TRBV12-4; 8 nucleotides align to TRBD1. V shed 5 bases and J 1 base; nucleotides not matched to a gene: 12. The CDR3 spans 18 residues. The CDR3 spells CASSPGQGIVWNTGELFF. In nucleotides, the CDR3 is TGTGCCAGCAGTCCAGGACAGGGAATCGTCTGGAACACCGGGGAGCTGTTTTTT.

This clonotype has more than one count but fewer than ten. This chain connects TRBV9 to TRBJ2-2; D unresolved. Germline assignment: CDR1 SGDLS and CDR2 YYNGEE. Trimming left V 4 bases short and J 10 bases short, with 20 bases between. The CDR3 consists of 15 residues. The CDR3 is CASSPRNTGGLELFF. The CDR3, as DNA: TGTGCCAGCAGCCCCCGAAATACGGGTGGATTGGAGCTGTTTTTT.

In this sample, this clonotype turned up a few times. This sequence joins TRBV6-2 or TRBV6-3 and TRBJ2-2; TRBD2 agrees at 10 bases. The V segment lost 6 bases and the J segment 0 bases; nucleotides outside the gene matches: 7. The CDR3 is 17 residues long. The V gene's germline CDR1 is MNHEY and CDR2 SVGEGT. This chain's CDR3 is CASSPGTSAANTGELFF. For the CDR3, the DNA is TGTGCCAGCAGCCCCGGGACTAGCGCTGCGAACACCGGGGAGCTGTTTTTT.

The rearrangement uses TRBV3-1 and TRBJ1-2; D is unclear. V lost 3 bases and J 2 bases, leaving 7 bases between the germline ends. Germline V gives CDR1 LGHDT, CDR2 YNNKEL (reference sequence). The length of the CDR3 is 13 residues. CDR3 protein: CASSQEGNYGYTF. The CDR3 DNA reads TGTGCCAGCAGCCAGGAAGGCAACTATGGCTACACCTTC.

The V gene is TRBV6-1, the J gene TRBJ2-7; D possibly corresponds to TRBD1 (5 bases). CDR3 length: 15 amino acids. Germline CDR1 reads MNHNS; CDR2 reads SASEGT. V was trimmed by 6 bases and J by 0 bases, leaving 15 bases between them. The DNA for the CDR3 is TGTGCCAGCAGCCCCCCGGCAGGGAACTCCTACGAGCAGTACTTC. This codes for CASSPPAGNSYEQYF.

The chain employs TRBV10-1 and TRBJ2-1; D is unclear. Between the trimmed V and J ends, which lost 4 bases and 2 bases, there was a span of 9 bases. This CDR3 is built from 14 residues. From germline, CDR1 is WNHNN and CDR2 SYGVQD (reference sequence). The CDR3 bases are TGCGCCAGCAGTGGGCAGTGGCCCTACAATGAGCAGTTCTTC. Protein: CASSGQWPYNEQFF.

This clonotype has ten or more counts. The chain links TRBV7-8 to TRBJ1-1; 8 bases agree with TRBD1. Trimming cost V 5 bases and J 3 bases; bases outside gene matches: 14. Germline assignment: CDR1 SGHVS and CDR2 FQNEAQ. CDR3 length: 17 amino acids. The CDR3 bases are TGTGCCAGCAGCCCCCAGGGGGCCCAATCTCCCTACACTGAAGCTTTCTTT. The encoded protein is CASSPQGAQSPYTEAFF.

The V gene is TRBV11-3, the J gene TRBJ2-2; the match to TRBD2 covers 10 bases. V shed 6 bases, J shed 6 bases, and the junction held 10 bases outside the gene matches. The CDR3 covers 16 residues. CDR1 is SGHNT and CDR2 is YENEEA in the germline V gene. As DNA, the CDR3 is TGTGCCAGCAGGAGGGCTAGCGGGAGTAGGTCCGGGGAGCTGTTTTTT. As protein: CASRRASGSRSGELFF. The entire variable domain, with the rest obtained from reference TRBV11-3 and TRBJ2-2, is as follows: EAGVVQSPRYKIIEKKQPVAFWCNPISGHNTLYWYLQNLGQGPELLIRYENEEAVDDSQLPKDRFSAERLKGVDSTLKIQPAELGDSAVYLCASRRASGSRSGELFFGEGSRLTVL.

This clonotype was seen more than once but under ten times. This chain uses TRBV6-4 with TRBJ2-2; a weak D match, TRBD2 (5 bases). CDR1 and CDR2 from the germline V gene are MRHNA and SNTAGT. The CDR3 length is 13 residues. Trimming pared 2 bases from V and 7 bases from J, leaving 8 bases between. The CDR3 here is CASSDVTNGELFF. Here the CDR3 DNA reads TGTGCCAGCAGTGACGTGACTAACGGGGAGCTGTTTTTT.

The sample holds a few counts of this clonotype. The chain uses TRBV6-5 and TRBJ1-6; 7 positions match TRBD1. This CDR3 contains 16 residues. Trimming removed 0 bases from V and 6 bases from J; junction bases left unmatched: 5. CDR1 is MNHEY and CDR2 is SVGAGI in the germline V gene. As DNA, the CDR3 is TGTGCCAGCAGTTACTCCCCGGGACAGTTTAATTCACCCCTCCACTTT. Translation: CASSYSPGQFNSPLHF.

This clonotype has only a few counts. V and J are TRBV11-2 and TRBJ1-1; TRBD1 is a possible D gene (5 bases). Germline lookup yields CDR1 SGHAT and CDR2 FQNNGV. The CDR3 extends over 15 amino acids. V was shortened by 0 bases and J by 3 bases, with 11 bases between the two germline ends. The CDR3 DNA is TGTGCCAGCAGCTTAGAAGGGGCGCGGTACACTGAAGCTTTCTTT. Amino acid sequence: CASSLEGARYTEAFF.

In this sample, this clonotype turned up a few times. The chain has TRBV6-1 and TRBJ2-3; 8 bases match TRBD1. Germline V gives CDR1 MNHNS, CDR2 SASEGT. The junction had 14 bases not matched to a gene; V was cut back by 2 bases and J by 1 base. CDR3 length: 19 residues. Here the CDR3 reads CASSEFSTSWGQGTDTQYF. The DNA of the CDR3 is TGTGCCAGCAGTGAATTCTCTACCTCTTGGGGACAGGGCACAGATACGCAGTATTTT.

This clonotype was observed a few times. This chain uses TRBV6-1 with TRBJ2-7, with D perhaps matching TRBD1 or TRBD2 (5 bases each). This CDR3 spans 14 amino acids. From germline, CDR1 is MNHNS and CDR2 SASEGT. V lost 6 bases, J lost 0 bases, and 12 bases lay in between. The CDR3 reads CASRKRDGSYEQYF. CDR3 in DNA: TGTGCCAGCAGGAAGAGGGACGGCTCCTACGAGCAGTACTTC.

This chain connects TRBV11-3 to TRBJ1-1; a possible D gene is TRBD1 (6 bases). The germline gives CDR1 SGHNT, CDR2 YENEEA. The CDR3 spans 15 residues. Trimming pared 5 bases from V and 0 bases from J, leaving 13 bases between. As DNA, the CDR3 is TGTGCCAGCAGCCGCGGGGGGACACTGAACACTGAAGCTTTCTTT. Amino acid sequence: CASSRGGTLNTEAFF.

The chain joins TRBV4-2 to TRBJ2-3; 10 nucleotides agree with TRBD2. Germline V gives CDR1 LGHNA, CDR2 YNFKEQ. V lost 1 base to trimming and J lost 6 bases; unmatched junction nucleotides: 7. The CDR3 sequence is 16 residues long. This chain's CDR3 is CASSQVSGGAGDTQYF. CDR3 nucleotides: TGTGCCAGCAGCCAAGTGAGCGGGGGGGCAGGTGATACGCAGTATTTT.

This clonotype was observed a handful of times. V and J are TRBV5-6 and TRBJ1-1; perhaps TRBD1 as D (6 bases). With 4 bases removed from V and 4 bases from J, the gap between germline ends came to 14 bases. Looked up from germline, CDR1 is SGHDT and CDR2 is YYEEEE. This CDR3 region has 14 residues. CDR3 DNA: TGTGCCAGCAGCCTAGGGGGGGGGGCCACTGAAGCTTTCTTT. Protein: CASSLGGGATEAFF.

The chain links TRBV6-2 or TRBV6-3 to TRBJ2-2; no reliable D call. Trimming removed 6 bases at V and 6 bases at J, with 14 bases between. From germline, CDR1 is MNHEY and CDR2 SVGEGT. This CDR3 is 14 amino acids long. As DNA, the CDR3 is TGTGCCAGCAGCCCTCAAGGAGTCTCCGGGGAGCTGTTTTTT. It translates to CASSPQGVSGELFF.

The rearrangement uses TRBV28 and TRBJ2-1; TRBD2 agrees at 7 bases. V was pared by 5 bases and J by 0 bases, with 16 bases of the junction left unmatched. Germline-derived CDR1 and CDR2 are MDHEN and SYDVKM. This CDR3 spans 19 amino acids. In DNA form, the CDR3 reads TGTGCCAGCAGTGGCCCTGGAGCGGGGACTGTAGTCTCCTACAATGAGCAGTTCTTC. Protein sequence: CASSGPGAGTVVSYNEQFF.

The V gene is TRBV27, the J gene TRBJ2-7; 10 positions match TRBD2. The V segment lost 3 bases and the J segment 3 bases; nucleotides outside the gene matches: 8. Germline V gene data show CDR1 as MNHEY and CDR2 as SMNVEV (reference sequence). The CDR3 runs 16 residues. The chain's CDR3 is CASSFRSSGRGYEQYF. CDR3 sequence (DNA): TGTGCCAGCAGTTTCCGGTCTAGCGGGAGAGGCTACGAGCAGTACTTC.

This clonotype was detected only a few times. The chain links TRBV11-1 to TRBJ2-1; D gene uncertain. Between the trimmed V and J ends, which lost 0 bases and 8 bases, there was a span of 14 bases. CDR3 length: 15 amino acids. Germline-derived CDR1 and CDR2 are SGHAT and FQDESV (reference sequence). Written as DNA, the CDR3 is TGTGCCAGCAGCTTAGCAGGGTCCCCTTTCGATGAGCAGTTCTTC. It encodes CASSLAGSPFDEQFF. Drawing the rest from reference TRBV11-1 and TRBJ2-1, the complete variable domain is EAEVAQSPRYKITEKSQAVAFWCDPISGHATLYWYRQILGQGPELLVQFQDESVVDDSQLPKDRFSAERLKGVDSTLKIQPAELGDSAMYLCASSLAGSPFDEQFFGPGTRLTVL.

The V gene is TRBV5-1, the J gene TRBJ1-1; tentative D call: TRBD1 (6 bases). The germline gives CDR1 SGHRS, CDR2 YFSETQ. The CDR3 is made up of 17 amino acids. The V gene lost 4 bases and the J gene lost 1 base, with 20 bases spanning the gap. This CDR3 is CASSSSQGLLRNTEAFF. The CDR3 DNA follows: TGCGCCAGCAGCAGCTCCCAGGGGCTGTTAAGGAACACTGAAGCTTTCTTT.

The chain is built from TRBV6-1 and TRBJ1-5, with D uncertain. There are 13 residues in the CDR3. V was trimmed by 11 bases and J by 4 bases, leaving 15 bases between them. Germline values: CDR1 MNHNS, CDR2 SASEGT. CDR3 protein: CAGRRAMNQPQHF. CDR3 DNA: TGTGCCGGAAGACGGGCGATGAATCAGCCCCAGCATTTT.

The chain carries TRBV30 and TRBJ2-5, with 9 nucleotides matching TRBD2. Germline assignment: CDR1 GTSNPN and CDR2 SVGIG (reference sequence). After removal of 2 bases from V and 2 bases from J, the junction contained 9 bases not matched to a gene. The CDR3 covers 16 residues. The CDR3 region is CAWSLGLAGYQETQYF. CDR3 coding DNA: TGTGCCTGGAGTCTCGGGCTAGCGGGATATCAAGAGACCCAGTACTTC.

In its sample, this clonotype was seen a few times. CDR3 region: CASSWEGSQETQYF. CDR3 in DNA: TGTGCCAGCAGCTGGGAGGGGAGCCAAGAGACCCAGTACTTC. The chain links TRBV7-2 to TRBJ2-5; 7 bases match TRBD2. This CDR3 spans 14 amino acids. The germline CDR1 and CDR2 sequences are SGHTA and FQGNSA. Unmatched junction bases numbered 3, after V lost 4 bases and J lost 1 base.